This T cell receptor (beta chain) was documented in a study of T cell repertoires in cytomegalovirus infection. TCRdb re-derived calls from the reads in MiXCR, one entry per CDR3 protein. The table records 310,000 or so distinct CDR3 sequences, roughly 24% of them present only once. Trimming cost V 4 bases and J 3 bases, with 14 bases left between them. The length of the CDR3 is 15 residues. This clonotype was seen more than once but under ten times. Sequencing was carried out using PBMCs. The V and J genes are TRBV12-3 or TRBV12-4 and TRBJ2-3; TRBD2 might be the D (6 bases). This TCR came from a human donor in good health (CMV status not recorded). Some clones in this sample may be carry-over from other donors' samples. CDR3 sequence (DNA): TGTGCCAGCAGTTGGGGGACTCCCACAACAGATACGCAGTATTTT. Protein: CASSWGTPTTDTQYF.